The rows below give T cell receptor beta chains drawn from one sample of a study of blood T cell repertoires in COVID-19. Here immunoSEQ multiplex PCR was the method, and the copy in TCRdb shows in-frame clones only, minus some. This table has about 150,000 clones, approximately 85% appearing once. Sequencing was carried out using peripheral blood. Receptor source: a man aged 60-69 years with COVID-19, enrolled during active disease. Each CDR3 is given with its conserved first and last residue. The order of the fields is V gene, clone size, CDR3 protein. The size field is filled for only some rows; it gives once, few, many or a size class.

v_call: TRBV18; clone_size: -; cdr3_aa: CASSPGLGPKTQYF
v_call: TRBV7-2; clone_size: -; cdr3_aa: CASSLGLAGRSASTDTQYF
v_call: TRBV5-1; clone_size: many; cdr3_aa: CASCSRTGSGELFF
v_call: TRBV7-2; clone_size: once; cdr3_aa: CASSPQNSGFSYEQYF
v_call: TRBV13; clone_size: -; cdr3_aa: CASSLGQGWEAFF
v_call: TRBV2; clone_size: once; cdr3_aa: CASSESTSYNSPLHF
v_call: TRBV6-5; clone_size: few; cdr3_aa: CASSSDKRPQHF
v_call: TRBV27; clone_size: few; cdr3_aa: CARSEQETFLITEAFF
v_call: TRBV7-2; clone_size: -; cdr3_aa: CASSLNRDYYGYTF
v_call: TRBV12-3/TRBV12-4; clone_size: -; cdr3_aa: CASSPQNSPLHF
v_call: TRBV7-3; clone_size: -; cdr3_aa: CASSSDRGSVGYTF
v_call: TRBV4-3; clone_size: -; cdr3_aa: CASSQETGAYYGYTF
v_call: TRBV6-1; clone_size: -; cdr3_aa: CASSEVPASSGNTIYF